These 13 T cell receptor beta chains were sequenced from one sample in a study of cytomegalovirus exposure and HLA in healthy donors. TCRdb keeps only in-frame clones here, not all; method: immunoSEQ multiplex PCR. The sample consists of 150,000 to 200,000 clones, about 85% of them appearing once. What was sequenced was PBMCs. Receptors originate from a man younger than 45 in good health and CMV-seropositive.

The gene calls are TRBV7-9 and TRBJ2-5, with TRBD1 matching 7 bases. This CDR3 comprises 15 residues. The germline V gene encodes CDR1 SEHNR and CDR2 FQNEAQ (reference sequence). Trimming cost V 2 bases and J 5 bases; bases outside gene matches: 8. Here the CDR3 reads CASSLKGGSGETQYF. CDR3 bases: TGTGCCAGCAGCTTAAAAGGGGGCAGTGGGGAGACCCAGTACTTC.

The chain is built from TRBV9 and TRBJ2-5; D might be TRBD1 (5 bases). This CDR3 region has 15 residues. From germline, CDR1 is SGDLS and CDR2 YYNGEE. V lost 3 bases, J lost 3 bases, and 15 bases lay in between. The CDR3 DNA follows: TGTGCCAGCAGCGAGTGGGCCACAGGCAAAGAGACCCAGTACTTC. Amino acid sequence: CASSEWATGKETQYF.

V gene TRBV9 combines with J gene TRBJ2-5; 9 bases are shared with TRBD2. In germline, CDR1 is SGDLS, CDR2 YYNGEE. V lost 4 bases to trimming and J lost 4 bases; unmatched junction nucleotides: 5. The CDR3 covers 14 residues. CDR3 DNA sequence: TGTGCCAGCAGCCTGGGACTAGCTGGAGAGACCCAGTACTTC. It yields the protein CASSLGLAGETQYF.

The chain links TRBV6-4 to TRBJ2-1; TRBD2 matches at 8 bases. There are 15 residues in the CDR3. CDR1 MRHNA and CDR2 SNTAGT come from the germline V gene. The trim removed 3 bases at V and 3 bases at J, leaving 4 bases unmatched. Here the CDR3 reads CASSESAGDYNEQFF. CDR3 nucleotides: TGTGCCAGCAGTGAATCAGCGGGGGACTACAATGAGCAGTTCTTC.

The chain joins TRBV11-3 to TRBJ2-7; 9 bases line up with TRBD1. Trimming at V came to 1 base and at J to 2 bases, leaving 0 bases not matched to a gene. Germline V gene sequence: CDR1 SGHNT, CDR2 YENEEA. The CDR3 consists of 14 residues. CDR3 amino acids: CASSLGQGAYEQYF. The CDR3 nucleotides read TGTGCCAGCAGCTTAGGACAGGGGGCCTACGAGCAGTACTTC.

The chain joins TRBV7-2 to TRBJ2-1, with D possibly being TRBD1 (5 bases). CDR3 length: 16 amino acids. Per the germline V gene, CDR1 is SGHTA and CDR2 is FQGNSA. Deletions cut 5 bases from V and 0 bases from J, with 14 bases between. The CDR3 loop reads CASSPRQFDSYNEQFF. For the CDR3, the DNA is TGTGCCAGCAGCCCACGACAGTTCGACTCCTACAATGAGCAGTTCTTC.

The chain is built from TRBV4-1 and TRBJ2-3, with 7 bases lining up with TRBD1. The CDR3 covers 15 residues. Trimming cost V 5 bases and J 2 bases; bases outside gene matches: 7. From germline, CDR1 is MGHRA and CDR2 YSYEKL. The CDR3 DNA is TGCGCCAGCAGCGAGCGACAGGGAGTCACAGATACGCAGTATTTT. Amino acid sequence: CASSERQGVTDTQYF.

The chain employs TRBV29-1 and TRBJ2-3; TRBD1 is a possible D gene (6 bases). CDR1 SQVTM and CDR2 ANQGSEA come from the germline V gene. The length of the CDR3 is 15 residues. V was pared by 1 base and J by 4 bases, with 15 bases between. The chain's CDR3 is CSVEGGGTWSDTQYF. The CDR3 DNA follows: TGCAGCGTTGAAGGAGGGGGAACATGGTCAGATACGCAGTATTTT.

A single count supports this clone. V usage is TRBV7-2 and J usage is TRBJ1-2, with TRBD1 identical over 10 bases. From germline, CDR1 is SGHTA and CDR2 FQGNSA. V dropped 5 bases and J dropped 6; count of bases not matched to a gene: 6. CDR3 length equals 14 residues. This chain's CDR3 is CASSTRTGGDGYTF. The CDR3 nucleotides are TGTGCCAGCAGCACGAGGACAGGGGGGGATGGCTACACCTTC. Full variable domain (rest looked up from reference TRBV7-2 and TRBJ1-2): GAGVSQSPSNKVTEKGKDVELRCDPISGHTALYWYRQSLGQGLEFLIYFQGNSAPDKSGLPSDRFSAERTGGSVSTLTIQRTQQEDSAVYLCASSTRTGGDGYTFGSGTRLTVV.

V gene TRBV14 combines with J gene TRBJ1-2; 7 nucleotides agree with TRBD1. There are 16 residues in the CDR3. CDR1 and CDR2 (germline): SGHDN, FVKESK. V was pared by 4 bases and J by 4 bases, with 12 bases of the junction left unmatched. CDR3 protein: CASSPRQGAKIYGYTF. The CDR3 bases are TGTGCCAGCAGCCCCCGACAGGGTGCGAAAATCTATGGCTACACCTTC.

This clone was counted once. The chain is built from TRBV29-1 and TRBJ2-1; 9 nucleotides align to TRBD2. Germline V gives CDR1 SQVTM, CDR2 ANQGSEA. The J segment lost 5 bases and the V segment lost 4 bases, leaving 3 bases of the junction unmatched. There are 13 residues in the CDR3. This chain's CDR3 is CSVVERGDNEQFF. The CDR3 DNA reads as TGCAGCGTTGTGGAGCGGGGGGACAATGAGCAGTTCTTC.

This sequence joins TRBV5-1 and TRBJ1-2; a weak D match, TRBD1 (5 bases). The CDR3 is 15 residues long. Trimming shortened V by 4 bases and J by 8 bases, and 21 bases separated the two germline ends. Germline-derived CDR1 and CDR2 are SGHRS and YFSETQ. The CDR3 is CASSGDLRGVRGYTF. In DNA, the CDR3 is TGCGCCAGCAGCGGTGACCTCCGGGGGGTAAGGGGCTACACCTTC. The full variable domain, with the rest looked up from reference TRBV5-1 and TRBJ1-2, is KAGVTQTPRYLIKTRGQQVTLSCSPISGHRSVSWYQQTPGQGLQFLFEYFSETQRNKGNFPGRFSGRQFSNSRSEMNVSTLELGDSALYLCASSGDLRGVRGYTFGSGTRLTVV.

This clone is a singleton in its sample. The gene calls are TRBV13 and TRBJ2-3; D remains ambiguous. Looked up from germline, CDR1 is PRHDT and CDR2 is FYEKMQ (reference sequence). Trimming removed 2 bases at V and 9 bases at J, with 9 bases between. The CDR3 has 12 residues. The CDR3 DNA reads TGTGCCAGCAGCTTAACCCAAGCGACGCAGTATTTT. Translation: CASSLTQATQYF.